These 7 T cell receptor beta chains originate from one sample sequenced in a study of control samples from healthy donors and cancer patients. Assay used: immunoSEQ multiplex PCR; TCRdb lists only in-frame clones, some missing. Among roughly 180,000 clones listed, around 93% were seen once. Sequenced material: blood. Source of these receptors: a woman in her fifties or sixties in good health.

The V and J genes are TRBV7-8 and TRBJ1-2; maybe TRBD1 (6 bases). This CDR3 is 12 amino acids long. Trimming shortened V by 2 bases and J by 6 bases, and 7 bases separated the two germline ends. Germline lookup yields CDR1 SGHVS and CDR2 FQNEAQ. The CDR3 DNA sequence: TGTGCCAGCAGCTTACACAGGGATGGCTACACCTTC. It yields the protein CASSLHRDGYTF.

The rearrangement joins TRBV30 to TRBJ1-4; 12 bases map to TRBD1. With 3 bases clipped from V and 2 bases from J, the junction kept 13 bases outside the gene matches. CDR1 is GTSNPN, CDR2 SVGIG, per germline (reference sequence). The CDR3 has 19 amino acids. The chain's CDR3 is CAWRRRGQGAIGTNEKLFF. The CDR3 DNA sequence: TGTGCCTGGAGGAGAAGGGGACAGGGGGCAATCGGGACTAATGAAAAACTGTTTTTT.

This chain joins TRBV11-2 and TRBJ2-3; D remains ambiguous. CDR1 is SGHAT, CDR2 FQNNGV, per germline. Trimming took off 2 bases at V and 4 bases at J, with 7 bases between the two ends. CDR3 length equals 13 residues. CDR3: CASSLRPADTQYF. CDR3 bases: TGTGCCAGCAGCTTAAGGCCCGCAGATACGCAGTATTTT. Using reference TRBV11-2 and TRBJ2-3 for the parts outside the CDR3, the full variable domain is EAGVAQSPRYKIIEKRQSVAFWCNPISGHATLYWYQQILGQGPKLLIQFQNNGVVDDSQLPKDRFSAERLKGVDSTLKIQPAKLEDSAVYLCASSLRPADTQYFGPGTRLTVL.

The chain carries TRBV9 and TRBJ1-1; D possibly corresponds to TRBD1 (6 bases). With 6 bases removed from V and 5 bases from J, the gap between germline ends came to 20 bases. CDR3 length: 15 residues. CDR1 and CDR2 (germline): SGDLS, YYNGEE. This CDR3 is CASTSGTPDGTEAFF. DNA for the CDR3: TGTGCCAGCACGTCCGGGACACCCGACGGAACTGAAGCTTTCTTT.

This chain connects TRBV7-6 to TRBJ1-4; no clear D. With 3 bases removed from V and 5 bases from J, the gap between germline ends came to 13 bases. Germline-derived CDR1 and CDR2 are SGHVS and FNYEAQ. The CDR3 is 15 amino acids. The CDR3 bases are TGTGCCAGCAGCTTTCAAATGGGCCCCAATGAAAAACTGTTTTTT. This translates into CASSFQMGPNEKLFF. Combining the CDR3 with reference TRBV7-6 and TRBJ1-4 gives the whole variable domain GAGVSQSPRYKVTKRGQDVALRCDPISGHVSLYWYRQALGQGPEFLTYFNYEAQQDKSGLPNDRFSAERPEGSISTLTIQRTEQRDSAMYRCASSFQMGPNEKLFFGSGTQLSVL.

V usage is TRBV9 and J usage is TRBJ2-2; D tentatively fits TRBD1 or TRBD2 (5 bases each). Trimming left V 4 bases short and J 5 bases short, with 9 bases between. The V gene's germline CDR1 is SGDLS and CDR2 YYNGEE. The CDR3 totals 13 residues. The CDR3 DNA reads TGTGCCAGCAGCCGTGAGGGGACCGGGGAGCTGTTTTTT. Its translation: CASSREGTGELFF. Complete variable domain (other parts from reference TRBV9 and TRBJ2-2): DSGVTQTPKHLITATGQRVTLRCSPRSGDLSVYWYQQSLDQGLQFLIQYYNGEERAKGNILERFSAQQFPDLHSELNLSSLELGDSALYFCASSREGTGELFFGEGSRLTVL.

The rearrangement uses TRBV28 and TRBJ1-1; possibly TRBD1 for D (5 bases). V gave up 8 bases and J gave up 0 bases, with 16 bases separating them. Per the germline V gene, CDR1 is MDHEN and CDR2 is SYDVKM. There are 15 residues in the CDR3. The CDR3 nucleotides read TGTGCCAGCTACCCTTGGGGCGGGATGAACACTGAAGCTTTCTTT. Its protein product is CASYPWGGMNTEAFF.